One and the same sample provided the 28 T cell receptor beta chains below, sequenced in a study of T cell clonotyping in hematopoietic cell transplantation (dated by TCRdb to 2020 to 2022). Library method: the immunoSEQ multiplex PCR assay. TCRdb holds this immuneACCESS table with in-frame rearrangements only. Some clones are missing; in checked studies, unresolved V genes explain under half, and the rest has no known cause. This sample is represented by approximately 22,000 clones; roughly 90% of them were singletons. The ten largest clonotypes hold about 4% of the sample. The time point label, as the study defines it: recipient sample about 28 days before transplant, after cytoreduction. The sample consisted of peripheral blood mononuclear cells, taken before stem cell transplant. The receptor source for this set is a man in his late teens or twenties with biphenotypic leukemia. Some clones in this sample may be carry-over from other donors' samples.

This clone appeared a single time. CDR3 in DNA: TGTGCCACCACACGGGGCTTGGGGGAAAAACTGTTTTTT. Its protein product is CATTRGLGEKLFF. J is TRBJ1-4 and V is TRBV7-9; weak D call: TRBD1 (5 bases). Deletions cut 10 bases from V and 8 bases from J, with 17 bases between. The CDR3 runs 13 residues. Looked up from germline, CDR1 is SEHNR and CDR2 is FQNEAQ (reference sequence).

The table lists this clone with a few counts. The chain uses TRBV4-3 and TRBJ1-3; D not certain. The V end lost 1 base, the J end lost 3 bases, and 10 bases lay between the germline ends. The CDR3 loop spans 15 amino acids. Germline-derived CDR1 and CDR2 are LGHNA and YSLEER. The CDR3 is CASSQGTGFGNTIYF. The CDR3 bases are TGCGCCAGCAGCCAAGGAACGGGTTTTGGAAACACCATATATTTT.

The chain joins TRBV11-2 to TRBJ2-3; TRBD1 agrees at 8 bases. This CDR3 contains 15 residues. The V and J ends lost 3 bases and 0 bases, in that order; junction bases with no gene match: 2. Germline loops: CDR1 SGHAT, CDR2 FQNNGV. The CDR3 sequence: CASSFRDRSTDTQYF. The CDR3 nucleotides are TGTGCCAGCAGCTTTCGGGACAGGAGCACAGATACGCAGTATTTT.

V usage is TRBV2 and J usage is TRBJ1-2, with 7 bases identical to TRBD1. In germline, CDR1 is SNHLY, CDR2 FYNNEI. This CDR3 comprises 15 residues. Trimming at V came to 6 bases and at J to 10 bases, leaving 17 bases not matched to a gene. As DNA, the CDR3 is TGTGCCAGCAGGGGACGCGACAGGGCAATCAGGCTCTACACCTTC. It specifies CASRGRDRAIRLYTF. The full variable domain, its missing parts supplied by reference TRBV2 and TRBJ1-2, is EPEVTQTPSHQVTQMGQEVILRCVPISNHLYFYWYRQILGQKVEFLVSFYNNEISEKSEIFDDQFSVERPDGSNFTLKIRSTKLEDSAMYFCASRGRDRAIRLYTFGSGTRLTVV.

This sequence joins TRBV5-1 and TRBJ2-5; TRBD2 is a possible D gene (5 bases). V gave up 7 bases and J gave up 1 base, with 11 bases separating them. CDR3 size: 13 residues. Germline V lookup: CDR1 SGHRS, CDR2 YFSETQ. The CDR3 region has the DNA TGCGCCAGCGGTAGGGAGCTCCAAGAGACCCAGTACTTC. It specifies CASGRELQETQYF.

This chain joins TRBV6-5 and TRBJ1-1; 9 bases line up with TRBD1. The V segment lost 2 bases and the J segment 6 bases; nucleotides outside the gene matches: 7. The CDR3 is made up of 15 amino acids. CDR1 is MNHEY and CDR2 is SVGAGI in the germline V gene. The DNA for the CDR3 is TGTGCCAGCAGTTACGGACAGGGGCGAGGGGCTGAAGCTTTCTTT. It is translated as CASSYGQGRGAEAFF.

The CDR3 region has the DNA TGTGCCAGCAGTTACTCTGGGGGCTCGTCACCCCTCCACTTT. Translating it yields CASSYSGGSSPLHF. J is TRBJ1-6 and V is TRBV6-6, with D possibly TRBD1 on 6 matching bases. The CDR3 runs 14 residues. Germline-derived CDR1 and CDR2 are MNHNY and SVGAGI (reference sequence). Trimming shortened V by 0 bases and J by 10 bases, and 10 bases separated the two germline ends.

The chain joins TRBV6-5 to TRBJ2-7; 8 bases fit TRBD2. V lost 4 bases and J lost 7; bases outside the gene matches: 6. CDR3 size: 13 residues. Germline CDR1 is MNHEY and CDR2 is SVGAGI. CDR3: CASSLLAGLEQYF. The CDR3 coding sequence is TGTGCCAGCAGTTTGTTAGCGGGACTGGAGCAGTACTTC.

The CDR3 DNA sequence: TGTGCCAGCAACCAAGGACAGAGCTCTGGAAACACCATATATTTT. Protein product: CASNQGQSSGNTIYF. The chain has TRBV11-2 and TRBJ1-3; perhaps TRBD1 as D (6 bases). V lost 7 bases and J 0 bases, leaving 13 bases between the germline ends. In germline, CDR1 is SGHAT, CDR2 FQNNGV. The CDR3 covers 15 residues.

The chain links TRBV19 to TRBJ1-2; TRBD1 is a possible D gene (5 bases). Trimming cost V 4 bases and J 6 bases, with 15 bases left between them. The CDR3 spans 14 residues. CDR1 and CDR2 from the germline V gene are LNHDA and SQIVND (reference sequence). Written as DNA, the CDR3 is TGTGCCAGTAGTAGGAGCGGGACTTGGGATGGCTACACCTTC. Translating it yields CASSRSGTWDGYTF.

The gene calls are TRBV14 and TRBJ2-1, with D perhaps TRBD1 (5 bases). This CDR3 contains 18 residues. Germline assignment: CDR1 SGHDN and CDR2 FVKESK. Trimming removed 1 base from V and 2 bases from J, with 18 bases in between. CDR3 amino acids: CASSQVAPRQFPYNEQFF. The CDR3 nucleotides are TGTGCCAGCAGCCAAGTAGCCCCCCGACAGTTCCCCTACAATGAGCAGTTCTTC.

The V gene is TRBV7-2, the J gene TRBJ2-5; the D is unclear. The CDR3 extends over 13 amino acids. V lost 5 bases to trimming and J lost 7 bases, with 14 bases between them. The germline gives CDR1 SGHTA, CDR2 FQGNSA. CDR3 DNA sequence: TGTGCCAGCAGCCGTGGGCGGTCCGGGACCCAGTACTTC. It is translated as CASSRGRSGTQYF.

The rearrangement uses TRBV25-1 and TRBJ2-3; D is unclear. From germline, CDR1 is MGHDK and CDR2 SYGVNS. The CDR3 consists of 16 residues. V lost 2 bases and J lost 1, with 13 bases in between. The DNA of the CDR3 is TGTGCCAGCAGTGAAGCACTTCTGACCCGCACAGATACGCAGTATTTT. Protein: CASSEALLTRTDTQYF. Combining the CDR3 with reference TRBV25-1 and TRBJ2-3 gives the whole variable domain EADIYQTPRYLVIGTGKKITLECSQTMGHDKMYWYQQDPGMELHLIHYSYGVNSTEKGDLSSESTVSRIRTEHFPLTLESARPSHTSQYLCASSEALLTRTDTQYFGPGTRLTVL.

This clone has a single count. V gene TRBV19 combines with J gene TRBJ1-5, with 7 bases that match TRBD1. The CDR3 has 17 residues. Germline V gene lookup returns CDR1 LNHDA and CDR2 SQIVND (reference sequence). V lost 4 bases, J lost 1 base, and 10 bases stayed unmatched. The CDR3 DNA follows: TGTGCCAGTAGTACCCCATTACTGACAGGGAGCAATCAGCCCCAGCATTTT. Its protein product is CASSTPLLTGSNQPQHF.

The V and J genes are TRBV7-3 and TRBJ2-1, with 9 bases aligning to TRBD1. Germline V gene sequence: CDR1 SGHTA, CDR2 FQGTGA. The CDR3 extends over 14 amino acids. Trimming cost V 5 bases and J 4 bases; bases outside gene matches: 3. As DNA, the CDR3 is TGTGCCAGCAGCCTGACAGGGGGATACAATGAGCAGTTCTTC. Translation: CASSLTGGYNEQFF.

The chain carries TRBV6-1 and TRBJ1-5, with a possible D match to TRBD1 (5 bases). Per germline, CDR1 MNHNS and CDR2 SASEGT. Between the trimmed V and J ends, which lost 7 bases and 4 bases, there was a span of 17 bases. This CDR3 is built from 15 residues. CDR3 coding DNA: TGTGCCAGCACTCCCTTAAGGGGCGGAAATCAGCCCCAGCATTTT. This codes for CASTPLRGGNQPQHF.

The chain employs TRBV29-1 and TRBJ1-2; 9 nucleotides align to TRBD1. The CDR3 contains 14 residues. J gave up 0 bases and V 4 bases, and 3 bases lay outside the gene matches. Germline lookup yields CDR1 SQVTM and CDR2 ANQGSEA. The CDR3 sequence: CSVGTGAANYGYTF. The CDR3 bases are TGCAGCGTTGGGACAGGGGCCGCTAACTATGGCTACACCTTC.

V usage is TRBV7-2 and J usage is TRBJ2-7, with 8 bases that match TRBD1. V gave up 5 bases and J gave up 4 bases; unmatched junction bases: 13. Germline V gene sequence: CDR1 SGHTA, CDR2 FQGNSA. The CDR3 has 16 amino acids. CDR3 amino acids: CASSPVTIGQGYEQYF. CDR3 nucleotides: TGTGCCAGCAGCCCCGTAACAATCGGACAGGGATACGAGCAGTACTTC.

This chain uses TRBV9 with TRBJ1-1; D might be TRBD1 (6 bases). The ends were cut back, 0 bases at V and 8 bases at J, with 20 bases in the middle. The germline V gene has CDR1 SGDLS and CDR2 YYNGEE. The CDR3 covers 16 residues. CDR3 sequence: CASSVEVGRGGYEAFF. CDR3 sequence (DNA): TGTGCCAGCAGCGTAGAGGTGGGTAGGGGGGGTTACGAAGCTTTCTTT.

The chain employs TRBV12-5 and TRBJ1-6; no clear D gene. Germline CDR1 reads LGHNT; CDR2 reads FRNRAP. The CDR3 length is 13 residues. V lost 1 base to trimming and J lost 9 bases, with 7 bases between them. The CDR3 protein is CASGLEDVSPLHF. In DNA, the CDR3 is TGTGCTAGTGGTTTGGAGGACGTTTCACCCCTCCACTTT. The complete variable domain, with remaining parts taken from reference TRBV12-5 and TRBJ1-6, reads DARVTQTPRHKVTEMGQEVTMRCQPILGHNTVFWYRQTMMQGLELLAYFRNRAPLDDSGMPKDRFSAEMPDATLATLKIQPSEPRDSAVYFCASGLEDVSPLHFGNGTRLTVT.

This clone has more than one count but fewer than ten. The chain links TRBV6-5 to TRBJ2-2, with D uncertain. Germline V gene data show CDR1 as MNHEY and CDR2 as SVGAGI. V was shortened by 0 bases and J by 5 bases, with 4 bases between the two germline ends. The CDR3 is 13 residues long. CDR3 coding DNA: TGTGCCAGCAGTTACTCCGGAACCGGGGAGCTGTTTTTT. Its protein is CASSYSGTGELFF.

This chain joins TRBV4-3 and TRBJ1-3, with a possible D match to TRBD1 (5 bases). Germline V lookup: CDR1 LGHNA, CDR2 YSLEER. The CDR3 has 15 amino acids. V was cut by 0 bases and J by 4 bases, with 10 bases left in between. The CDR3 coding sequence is TGCGCCAGCAGCCAAGACGGCAGGGAGGGAAACACCATATATTTT. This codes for CASSQDGREGNTIYF.

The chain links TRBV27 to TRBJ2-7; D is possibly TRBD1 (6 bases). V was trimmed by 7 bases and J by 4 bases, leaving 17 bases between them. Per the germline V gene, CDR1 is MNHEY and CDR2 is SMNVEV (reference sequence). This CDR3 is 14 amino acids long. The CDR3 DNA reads TGTGCCAGCAAAACAGGGACGGGTAATTACGAGCAGTACTTC. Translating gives CASKTGTGNYEQYF.

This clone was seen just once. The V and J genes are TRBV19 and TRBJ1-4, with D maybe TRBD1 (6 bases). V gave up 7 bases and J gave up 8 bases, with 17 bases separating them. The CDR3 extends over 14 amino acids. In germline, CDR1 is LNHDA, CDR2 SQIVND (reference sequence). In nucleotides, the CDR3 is TGTGCCAGTACCCTACAGGGAGTGGGAGAAAAACTGTTTTTT. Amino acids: CASTLQGVGEKLFF.

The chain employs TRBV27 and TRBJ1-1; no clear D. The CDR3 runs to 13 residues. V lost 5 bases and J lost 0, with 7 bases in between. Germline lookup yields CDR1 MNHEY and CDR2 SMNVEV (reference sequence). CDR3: CASSRKVNTEAFF. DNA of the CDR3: TGTGCCAGCAGTCGCAAAGTGAACACTGAAGCTTTCTTT.

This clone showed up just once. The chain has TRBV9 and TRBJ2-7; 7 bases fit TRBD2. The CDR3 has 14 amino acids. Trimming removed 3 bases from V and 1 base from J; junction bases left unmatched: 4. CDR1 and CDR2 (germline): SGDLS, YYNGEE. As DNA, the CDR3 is TGTGCCAGCAGCGGTACTAGCGCTTCCTACGAGCAGTACTTC. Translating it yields CASSGTSASYEQYF.

The CDR3 DNA follows: TGTGCCAGCAGCTTGGCCGGGACAGGGGGAAATCAGCCCCAGCATTTT. Its translation: CASSLAGTGGNQPQHF. The chain joins TRBV5-6 to TRBJ1-5, with 11 bases fitting TRBD1. The CDR3 runs to 16 residues. Germline V gene lookup returns CDR1 SGHDT and CDR2 YYEEEE. V was pared by 0 bases and J by 4 bases, with 3 bases of the junction left unmatched.

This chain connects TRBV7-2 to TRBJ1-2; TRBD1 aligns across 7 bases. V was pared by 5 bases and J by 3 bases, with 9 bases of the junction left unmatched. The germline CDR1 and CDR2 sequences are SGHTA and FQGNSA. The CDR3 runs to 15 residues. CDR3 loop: CASSLGQVRDYGYTF. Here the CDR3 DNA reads TGTGCCAGCAGCCTCGGACAGGTCCGTGACTATGGCTACACCTTC.